This T cell receptor (beta chain) is from a study of blood T cells in healthy people across ages. The CDR3 is 15 residues long. V lost 5 bases to trimming and J lost 1 base, with 15 bases between them. CDR1 is DFQATT, CDR2 SNEGSKA, per germline (reference sequence). On this clonotype: What it recognizes is unknown.

Alongside a J-beta primer mix, a sample-barcoded 5' primer served in a second PCR lasting about 6 to 11 cycles. TCRdb processed the 5' RACE reads anew with MiXCR; each CDR3 protein has one entry. The top ten clones hold approximately 7.9% of a sample with about 1.5 million distinct CDR3 sequences, approximately 40% of them seen once. Regarding the study as a whole: More naive CD4+ cells and higher diversity marked long-lived donors relative to aged donors.

The specimen was blood. This chain joins TRBV20-1 and TRBJ2-4; no definite D call. This sequence originates from a woman aged 18-29 years in good health. CDR3 amino acids: CSASPILGAKNIQYF. For the CDR3, the DNA is TGCAGTGCTTCCCCTATTTTGGGGGCCAAAAACATTCAGTACTTC.